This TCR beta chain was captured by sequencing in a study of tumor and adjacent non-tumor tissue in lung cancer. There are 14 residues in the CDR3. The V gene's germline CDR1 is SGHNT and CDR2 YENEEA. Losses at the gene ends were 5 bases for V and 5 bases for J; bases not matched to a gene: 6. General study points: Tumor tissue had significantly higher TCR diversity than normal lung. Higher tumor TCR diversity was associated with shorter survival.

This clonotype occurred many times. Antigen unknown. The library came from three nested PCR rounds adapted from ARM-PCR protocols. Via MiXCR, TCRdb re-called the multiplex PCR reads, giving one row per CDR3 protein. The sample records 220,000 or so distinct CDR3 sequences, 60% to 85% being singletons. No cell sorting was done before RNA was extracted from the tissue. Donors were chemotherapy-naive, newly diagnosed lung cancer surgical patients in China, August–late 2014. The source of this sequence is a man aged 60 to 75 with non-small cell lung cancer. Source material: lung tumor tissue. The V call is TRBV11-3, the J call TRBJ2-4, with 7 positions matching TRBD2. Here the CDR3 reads CASSLGLGENIQYF. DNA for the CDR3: TGTGCCAGCAGCCTAGGACTAGGGGAAAACATTCAGTACTTC.